This TCR beta chain is drawn from a study of T-cell reconstitution after alpha-beta-depleted transplantation in children. The CDR3 length is 14 residues. V lost 0 bases to trimming and J lost 1 base, with 8 bases between them. Germline values: CDR1 DFQATT, CDR2 SNEGSKA (reference sequence). Unique molecular identifiers were built into the TCRbeta library. MiXCR was run by TCRdb on the PCR reads, yielding one entry per CDR3 protein. This repertoire shows approximately 350,000 distinct CDR3 sequences, about 9.4% found once; its top ten account for about 2.3%. The J gene is TRBJ2-3, the V gene TRBV20-1, with D unresolved. Sequences were derived from PBMCs from the stem cell graft donor, sampled from the stem cell graft. This clonotype was obtained from a human donor who donated a stem cell graft to a child with acute lymphoblastic leukemia. The chain's CDR3 is CSAREGTRTDTQYF. The CDR3 bases are TGCAGTGCTAGAGAGGGCACCCGCACAGATACGCAGTATTTT.